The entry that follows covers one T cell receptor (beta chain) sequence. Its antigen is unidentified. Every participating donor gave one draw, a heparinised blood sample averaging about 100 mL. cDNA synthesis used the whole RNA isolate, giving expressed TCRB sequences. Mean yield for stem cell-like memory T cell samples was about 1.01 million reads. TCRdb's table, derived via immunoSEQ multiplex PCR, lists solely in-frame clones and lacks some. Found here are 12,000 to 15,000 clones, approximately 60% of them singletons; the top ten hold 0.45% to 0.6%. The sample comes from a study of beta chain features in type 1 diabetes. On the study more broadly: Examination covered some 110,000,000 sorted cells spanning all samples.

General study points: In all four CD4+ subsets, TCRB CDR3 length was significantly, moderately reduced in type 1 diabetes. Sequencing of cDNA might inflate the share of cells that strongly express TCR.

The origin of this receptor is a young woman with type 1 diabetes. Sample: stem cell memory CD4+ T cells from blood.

CDR3 DNA sequence: TGTGCCAGCAGTACCCGGGACAGGGCATCCTACGAGCAGTACTTC. This translates into CASSTRDRASYEQYF. The V and J genes are TRBV27 and TRBJ2-7, with 9 bases lining up with TRBD1. J gave up 1 base and V 5 bases, and 6 bases lay outside the gene matches. The CDR3 spans 15 residues. Germline V gene data show CDR1 as MNHEY and CDR2 as SMNVEV (reference sequence).